This T cell receptor (beta chain) is from a study of cytomegalovirus exposure and HLA in healthy donors. General study results and limits: Being indistinguishable, some V segments were excluded, TRBV6-2 and TRBV6-3 among them.

This PCR relied on a set of 60 Vbeta primers and 13 Jbeta primers. The table came from immunoSEQ multiplex PCR; TCRdb's copy has only in-frame clones and leaves some out. The sample records 100,000 to 150,000 clones, about three quarters being singletons. This CDR3 contains 13 residues. CDR1 and CDR2 (germline): SNHLY, FYNNEI. V dropped 4 bases and J dropped 7 bases, with 14 bases sitting between them. About this clone itself: Its antigen is not known.

Sequenced input: PBMCs. The source is a human donor in good health. The chain couples TRBV2 to TRBJ2-7; TRBD2 is a possible D gene (5 bases). Here the CDR3 reads CASSVGSTWEQYF. CDR3 nucleotides: TGTGCCAGCAGTGTGGGGAGCACGTGGGAGCAGTACTTC. The full variable domain, with the rest looked up from reference TRBV2 and TRBJ2-7, is EPEVTQTPSHQVTQMGQEVILRCVPISNHLYFYWYRQILGQKVEFLVSFYNNEISEKSEIFDDQFSVERPDGSNFTLKIRSTKLEDSAMYFCASSVGSTWEQYFGPGTRLTVT.